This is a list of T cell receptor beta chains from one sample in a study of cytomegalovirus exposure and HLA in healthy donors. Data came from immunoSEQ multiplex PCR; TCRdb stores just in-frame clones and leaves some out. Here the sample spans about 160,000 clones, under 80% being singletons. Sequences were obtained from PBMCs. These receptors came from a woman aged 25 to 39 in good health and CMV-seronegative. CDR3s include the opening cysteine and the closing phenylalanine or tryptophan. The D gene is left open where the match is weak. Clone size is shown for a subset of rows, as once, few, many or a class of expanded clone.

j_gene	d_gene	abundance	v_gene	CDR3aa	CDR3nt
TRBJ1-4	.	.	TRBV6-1	CASSAGQGGSTNEKLFF	TGTGCCAGCAGTGCCGGCCAGGGTGGGTCAACTAATGAAAAACTGTTTTTT
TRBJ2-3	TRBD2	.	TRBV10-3	CAISESRGGATDTQYF	TGTGCCATCAGTGAGTCTCGCGGGGGGGCCACGGATACGCAGTATTTT
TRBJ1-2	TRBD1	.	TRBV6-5	CASSPGTVSYGYTF	TGTGCCAGCAGTCCAGGGACAGTCTCCTATGGCTACACCTTC
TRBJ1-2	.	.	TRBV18	CASSPGRSYGYTF	TGTGCCAGCTCACCCGGCAGGTCCTATGGCTACACCTTC
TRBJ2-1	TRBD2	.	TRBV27	CASSLSRGLAGGWYNEQFF	TGTGCCAGCAGTTTATCGAGGGGGCTAGCGGGGGGGTGGTACAATGAGCAGTTCTTC
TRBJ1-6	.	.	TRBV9	CASSVADNSPLHF	TGTGCCAGCAGCGTAGCGGATAATTCACCCCTCCACTTT
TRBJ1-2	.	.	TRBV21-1	CASSKVQGFRDNYGYTF	TGTGCCAGCAGCAAAGTCCAGGGTTTTCGGGACAATTATGGCTACACCTTC
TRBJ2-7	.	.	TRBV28	CASSETGSYEQYF	TGTGCCAGCAGTGAAACCGGGAGCTACGAGCAGTACTTC
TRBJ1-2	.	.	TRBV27	CASSLSRETYGYTF	TGTGCCAGCAGTTTATCGAGGGAGACCTATGGCTACACCTTC
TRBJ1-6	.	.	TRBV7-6	CASSRTGTSSPLHF	TGTGCCAGCAGCCGTACCGGGACTTCCTCACCCCTCCACTTT
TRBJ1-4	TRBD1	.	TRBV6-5	CASSRTGLDEKLFF	TGTGCCAGCAGTCGGACAGGTTTGGATGAAAAACTGTTTTTT
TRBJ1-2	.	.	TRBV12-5	CASGLVRRGGYTF	TGTGCTAGTGGTTTGGTACGACGAGGTGGCTACACCTTC
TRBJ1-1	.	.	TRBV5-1	CASSLARGITEAFF	TGCGCCAGCAGCTTGGCCCGGGGTATCACTGAAGCTTTCTTT
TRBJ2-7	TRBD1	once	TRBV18	CASSPGQGPYEQYF	TGTGCCAGCTCACCAGGACAGGGCCCCTACGAGCAGTACTTC
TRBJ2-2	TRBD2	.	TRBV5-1	CASSFLAGGPTGELFF	TGCGCCAGCAGCTTCTTAGCGGGGGGCCCCACCGGGGAGCTGTTTTTT
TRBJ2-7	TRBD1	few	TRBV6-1	CASSPPTGGGNEQYF	TGTGCCAGCAGCCCCCCGACAGGGGGTGGTAACGAGCAGTACTTC
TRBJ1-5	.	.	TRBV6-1	CASSEANRRGWPQHF	TGTGCCAGCAGTGAAGCGAACAGGAGAGGATGGCCCCAGCATTTT
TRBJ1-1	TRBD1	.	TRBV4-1	CASSPIYGQGAVGTEAFF	TGCGCCAGCAGCCCAATATATGGACAGGGGGCGGTTGGCACTGAAGCTTTCTTT
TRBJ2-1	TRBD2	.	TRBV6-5	CASSRGAPAYNEQFF	TGTGCCAGTTCGCGGGGGGCTCCTGCCTACAATGAGCAGTTCTTC
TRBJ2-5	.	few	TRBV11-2	CASSPGYGGKETQYF	TGTGCCAGCAGCCCGGGGTACGGTGGGAAAGAGACCCAGTACTTC
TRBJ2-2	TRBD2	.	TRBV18	CASAWGTTPNTGELFF	TGTGCCAGCGCATGGGGGACTACGCCGAACACCGGGGAGCTGTTTTTT
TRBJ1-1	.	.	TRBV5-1	CASSLALGQGGGAFF	TGCGCCAGCAGCTTGGCCTTAGGGCAGGGTGGCGGAGCTTTCTTT
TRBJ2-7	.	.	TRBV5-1	CASSLVGAGSSYEQYF	TGCGCCAGCAGCTTGGTAGGGGCGGGGAGCTCCTACGAGCAGTACTTC
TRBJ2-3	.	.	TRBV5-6	CASSLVGGASTDTQYF	TGTGCCAGCAGCTTGGTGGGGGGGGCTAGCACAGATACGCAGTATTTT
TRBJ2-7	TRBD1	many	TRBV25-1	CASSRQKGQVSSEEQYF	TGTGCCAGCAGTAGACAGAAAGGACAGGTCTCAAGTGAGGAGCAGTACTTC
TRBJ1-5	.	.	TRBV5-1	CASSRDSNQPQHF	TGCGCCAGCAGCCGGGATAGCAATCAGCCCCAGCATTTT
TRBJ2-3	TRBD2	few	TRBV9	CASSVGLAGGSTDTQYF	TGTGCCAGCAGCGTAGGGCTAGCGGGGGGGTCGACAGATACGCAGTATTTT
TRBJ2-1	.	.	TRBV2	CASSEQDGDNEQFF	TGTGCCAGCAGTGAACAGGATGGCGACAATGAGCAGTTCTTC
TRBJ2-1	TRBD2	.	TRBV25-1	CASSRTSKNIYNEQFF	TGTGCCAGCTCTAGGACTAGCAAGAATATCTACAATGAGCAGTTCTTC
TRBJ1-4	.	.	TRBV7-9	CASSFSGVGTNEKLFF	TGTGCCAGCAGCTTTTCGGGGGTGGGGACTAATGAAAAACTGTTTTTT
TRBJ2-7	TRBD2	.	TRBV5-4	CASSSKENSGGASYEQYF	TGTGCCAGCAGCTCCAAAGAAAATAGCGGGGGGGCATCATACGAGCAGTACTTC
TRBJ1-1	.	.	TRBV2	CASSEEGARGTEAFF	TGTGCCAGCAGTGAAGAGGGAGCGCGGGGGACTGAAGCTTTCTTT
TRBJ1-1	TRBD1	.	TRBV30	CAWGDRGSLFAFF	TGTGCCTGGGGGGACAGGGGGTCGCTTTTTGCTTTCTTT
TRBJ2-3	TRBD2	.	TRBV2	CACMLAGGSEQYF	TGTGCCTGCATGCTAGCGGGGGGGTCCGAACAGTATTTT
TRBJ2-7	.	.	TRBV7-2	CASSLQGGAQYF	TGTGCCAGCAGCTTACAAGGGGGAGCGCAGTACTTC
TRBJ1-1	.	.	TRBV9	CASSVSPLKAGDTEAFF	TGTGCCAGCAGCGTCTCTCCCCTAAAGGCCGGGGACACTGAAGCTTTCTTT
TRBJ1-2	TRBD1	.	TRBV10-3	CAILWEGTRDRDGYTF	TGTGCCATCCTTTGGGAAGGAACCCGGGACAGGGATGGCTACACCTTC
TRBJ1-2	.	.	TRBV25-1	CASSVSGRSLGYTF	TGTGCCAGCAGTGTCTCCGGCAGGTCATTGGGCTACACCTTC
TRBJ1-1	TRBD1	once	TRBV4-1	CASSQRTGVNTEAFF	TGCGCCAGCAGCCAGCGGACAGGGGTGAACACTGAAGCTTTCTTT
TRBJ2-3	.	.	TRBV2	CASRQTTDTQYF	TGTGCCAGCAGACAGACCACAGATACGCAGTATTTT
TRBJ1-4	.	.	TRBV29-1	CSVEDRYNEKLFF	TGCAGCGTTGAAGACAGGTATAATGAAAAACTGTTTTTT
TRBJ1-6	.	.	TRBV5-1	CASSPGWGDYNSPLHF	TGCGCCAGCAGCCCCGGGTGGGGGGACTATAATTCACCCCTCCACTTT
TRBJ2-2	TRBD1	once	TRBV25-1	CASSEGQVVTGELFF	TGTGCCAGCAGTGAGGGACAGGTGGTCACCGGGGAGCTGTTTTTT
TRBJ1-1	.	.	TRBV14	CASSQEIFTEAFF	TGTGCCAGCAGCCAGGAGATCTTCACTGAAGCTTTCTTT
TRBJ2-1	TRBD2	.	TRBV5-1	CASSLERGARNEQFF	TGCGCCAGCAGCTTGGAGCGGGGGGCCAGAAATGAGCAGTTCTTC
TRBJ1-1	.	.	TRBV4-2	CASSQDGYAEAFF	TGTGCCAGCAGCCAAGACGGGTACGCTGAAGCTTTCTTT
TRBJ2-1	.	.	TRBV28	CASSSGGTYNEQFF	TGTGCCAGCAGTTCGGGGGGCACTTACAATGAGCAGTTCTTC
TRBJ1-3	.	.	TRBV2	CASSHGGAGNTIYF	TGTGCCAGCAGCCACGGGGGGGCTGGAAACACCATATATTTT